This entry is about one TCR beta chain. Recruits, aged about 18 to 90 years, lived in 24 US areas. Participant reports of clinical history set cohort assignment. The data derive from a study of blood T cell repertoires in COVID-19. At the level of the study: From T cells, B-cell-depleted T cells, or PBMCs came the material, which was cDNA or gDNA.

Clones were sequenced by immunoSEQ multiplex PCR, and TCRdb holds only the in-frame ones, with some missing. The sample yields fewer than 300,000 clones, roughly 88% seen once. The germline CDR1 and CDR2 sequences are SGHTA and FQGNSA. The CDR3 sequence is 16 residues long. Trimming took off 5 bases at V and 0 bases at J, with 14 bases between the two ends. This receptor was identified in a middle-aged woman with acute COVID-19. Input material: PBMCs or T cells enriched from blood (not recorded which). This sequence joins TRBV7-2 and TRBJ1-5; a weak D match, TRBD1 (5 bases). In DNA form, the CDR3 reads TGTGCCAGCAGCCCCCAAGGACATTCTAGCAATCAGCCCCAGCATTTT. Translated: CASSPQGHSSNQPQHF.